These 23 T cell receptor beta chains were sequenced from one sample in a study of cytomegalovirus exposure and HLA in healthy donors. This table comes from immunoSEQ multiplex PCR, and its TCRdb copy is limited to in-frame clones, with some not included. Among some 68,000 clones listed, approximately 97% were seen once. Sequences were obtained from PBMCs. The receptors shown here come from a man in his late teens or twenties in good health and CMV-seronegative.

V gene TRBV27 combines with J gene TRBJ1-1, with 7 bases aligning to TRBD1. The ends lost 5 bases at V and 2 bases at J; junction bases unmatched: 5. Germline CDR1 is MNHEY and CDR2 is SMNVEV (reference sequence). This CDR3 comprises 14 residues. DNA for the CDR3: TGTGCCAGCAGTACCCGAGGGGGCAACACTGAAGCTTTCTTT. The encoded protein is CASSTRGGNTEAFF.

The chain combines TRBV19 with TRBJ1-4; 7 bases map to TRBD1. CDR1 and CDR2 (germline): LNHDA, SQIVND (reference sequence). J lost 8 bases, V lost 5 bases, and 8 bases had no gene match. The length of the CDR3 is 14 residues. This CDR3 reads CASSYQGGQEKLFF. The CDR3 nucleotides are TGTGCCAGTAGTTATCAGGGGGGACAAGAAAAACTGTTTTTT.

This clone appeared once. As DNA, the CDR3 is TGTGCCAGCAGCTTGGACAGGGACGGAGGCTACACCTTC. Translating it yields CASSLDRDGGYTF. V is TRBV5-8 and J is TRBJ1-2, with a tentative D call TRBD1 (6 bases). Trimming cost V 0 bases and J 8 bases, with 11 bases left between them. This CDR3 comprises 13 residues. Germline loops: CDR1 SGHTS, CDR2 YDEGEE.

This chain joins TRBV11-2 and TRBJ2-3; 10 bases are a match to TRBD1. Germline-derived CDR1 and CDR2 are SGHAT and FQNNGV. Trimming at V came to 4 bases and at J to 4 bases, leaving 5 bases not matched to a gene. This CDR3 has 15 residues. DNA of the CDR3: TGTGCCAGCAGCTCTCGGACAGGGGGGGCAGATACGCAGTATTTT. This translates into CASSSRTGGADTQYF.

The gene calls are TRBV11-3 and TRBJ1-1, with unresolved D. Germline CDR1 reads SGHNT; CDR2 reads YENEEA. This CDR3 comprises 15 residues. Trimming cost V 2 bases and J 6 bases, with 16 bases left between them. CDR3 DNA sequence: TGTGCCAGCAGCTTACGAGGTTTTGGCGGCTCTGAAGCTTTCTTT. Its protein is CASSLRGFGGSEAFF.

This rearrangement joins TRBV4-2 to TRBJ1-2; 8 nucleotides align to TRBD1. CDR1 and CDR2 (germline): LGHNA, YNFKEQ. J was trimmed by 5 bases and V by 5 bases; bases with no gene match: 10. The CDR3 runs to 15 residues. This chain's CDR3 is CASSTYRTGMYGYTF. CDR3 sequence (DNA): TGTGCCAGCAGCACATATCGGACAGGGATGTATGGCTACACCTTC.

V gene TRBV7-9 combines with J gene TRBJ1-1; 12 bases agree with TRBD1. The CDR3 length is 17 residues. Germline CDR1 and CDR2: SEHNR and FQNEAQ (reference sequence). The V gene end was trimmed by 4 bases and the J gene end by 5 bases; junction bases not matched to a gene: 11. For the CDR3, the DNA is TGTGCCAGCAGCTCCCGGGACAGGGGGCCTCTGGGGACTGAAGCTTTCTTT. Its protein is CASSSRDRGPLGTEAFF. Combining the CDR3 with reference TRBV7-9 and TRBJ1-1 gives the whole variable domain DTGVSQNPRHKITKRGQNVTFRCDPISEHNRLYWYRQTLGQGPEFLTYFQNEAQLEKSRLLSDRFSAERPKGSFSTLEIQRTEQGDSAMYLCASSSRDRGPLGTEAFFGQGTRLTVV.

V is TRBV5-6 and J is TRBJ1-1; the match to TRBD1 covers 7 bases. Losses at the gene ends were 0 bases for V and 0 bases for J; bases not matched to a gene: 2. The CDR3 loop spans 15 amino acids. The V gene's germline CDR1 is SGHDT and CDR2 YYEEEE. The CDR3 protein is CASSLVQGVNTEAFF. The CDR3 DNA follows: TGTGCCAGCAGCTTGGTTCAGGGGGTGAACACTGAAGCTTTCTTT.

This clone was seen just once. The chain couples TRBV5-1 to TRBJ1-1; no reliable D call. The CDR3 sequence is 14 residues long. The V end was cut by 5 bases, the J end by 2 bases, with 13 bases between. Per germline, CDR1 SGHRS and CDR2 YFSETQ. DNA for the CDR3: TGCGCCAGCAGACCCCGGGAGGAAAACACTGAAGCTTTCTTT. Amino acid sequence: CASRPREENTEAFF.

This sequence joins TRBV5-4 and TRBJ2-6, with TRBD1 identical over 8 bases. Germline V CDR1 and CDR2: SGHNT, YYREEE (reference sequence). Trimming removed 4 bases from V and 2 bases from J; junction bases left unmatched: 11. The CDR3 totals 18 residues. DNA of the CDR3: TGTGCCAGCAGCCCTAGGACAGGGAAGGCCCCTGGGGCCAACGTCCTGACTTTC. Translated: CASSPRTGKAPGANVLTF.

The J gene is TRBJ2-1, the V gene TRBV11-2, with 7 bases that match TRBD1. The CDR3 sequence is 15 residues long. Germline CDR1 is SGHAT and CDR2 is FQNNGV. J lost 8 bases, V lost 5 bases, and 12 bases had no gene match. The CDR3 DNA follows: TGTGCCAGCAGCCCCTTATCCCCGGGACAGCATGAGCAGTTCTTC. Protein product: CASSPLSPGQHEQFF.

V gene TRBV27 combines with J gene TRBJ2-7; D perhaps matches TRBD2 (5 bases). Trimming took 5 bases from V and 7 from J, leaving 15 bases between them. There are 13 residues in the CDR3. Per the germline V gene, CDR1 is MNHEY and CDR2 is SMNVEV (reference sequence). CDR3 DNA: TGTGCCAGCAGTCCTGGACCTGGCGGGGAGCAGTACTTC. Its protein product is CASSPGPGGEQYF.

This rearrangement joins TRBV6-5 to TRBJ2-2; 12 positions agree with TRBD1. Germline V gives CDR1 MNHEY, CDR2 SVGAGI. The length of the CDR3 is 16 residues. V lost 0 bases, J lost 6 bases, and 2 bases stayed unmatched. CDR3 residues: CASSYSGQGAAGELFF. CDR3 nucleotides: TGTGCCAGCAGTTACTCGGGACAGGGGGCGGCCGGGGAGCTGTTTTTT.

This clone turned up a few times. The rearrangement joins TRBV5-4 to TRBJ1-2; TRBD1 matches at 10 bases. The germline V gene has CDR1 SGHNT and CDR2 YYREEE (reference sequence). CDR3 length: 15 residues. The V gene end was trimmed by 0 bases and the J gene end by 3 bases; junction bases not matched to a gene: 2. The CDR3 is CASSLGGQGYYGYTF. Written as DNA, the CDR3 is TGTGCCAGCAGCTTGGGGGGACAGGGGTACTATGGCTACACCTTC.

V gene TRBV7-9 combines with J gene TRBJ1-4; 8 bases map to TRBD1. Germline V gives CDR1 SEHNR, CDR2 FQNEAQ (reference sequence). V gave up 3 bases and J gave up 7 bases; unmatched junction bases: 4. The CDR3 has 14 residues. The CDR3 region has the DNA TGTGCCAGCAGCTTTTCAGGGGGCATTGAAAAACTGTTTTTT. Translation gives CASSFSGGIEKLFF. Full variable domain (outside the CDR3, taken from reference TRBV7-9 and TRBJ1-4): DTGVSQNPRHKITKRGQNVTFRCDPISEHNRLYWYRQTLGQGPEFLTYFQNEAQLEKSRLLSDRFSAERPKGSFSTLEIQRTEQGDSAMYLCASSFSGGIEKLFFGSGTQLSVL.

The chain links TRBV6-1 to TRBJ1-5, with a weak D call TRBD1 (6 bases). The CDR3 has 15 amino acids. The germline gives CDR1 MNHNS, CDR2 SASEGT. V was trimmed by 0 bases and J by 7 bases, leaving 13 bases between them. The CDR3 spells CASSEAQGSRQPQHF. The DNA for the CDR3 is TGTGCCAGCAGTGAAGCACAGGGTAGCAGACAGCCCCAGCATTTT.

The chain links TRBV19 to TRBJ1-2; 7 bases agree with TRBD1. V was pared by 7 bases and J by 5 bases, with 7 bases of the junction left unmatched. In germline, CDR1 is LNHDA, CDR2 SQIVND (reference sequence). The CDR3 consists of 13 residues. CDR3 sequence: CASTRDSLYGYTF. The CDR3 nucleotides are TGTGCCAGTACCCGGGACAGTTTATATGGCTACACCTTC.

The V and J genes are TRBV7-9 and TRBJ1-2; 12 nucleotides align to TRBD1. Trimming cost V 5 bases and J 8 bases; bases outside gene matches: 9. This CDR3 has 15 amino acids. The germline CDR1 and CDR2 sequences are SEHNR and FQNEAQ (reference sequence). For the CDR3, the DNA is TGTGCCAGCAGCGTTTACCGGGACAGGGGGCTCGGCTACACCTTC. This codes for CASSVYRDRGLGYTF.

V is TRBV27 and J is TRBJ2-7, with 7 nucleotides matching TRBD2. V lost 6 bases to trimming and J lost 6 bases; unmatched junction nucleotides: 5. The CDR3 is 12 amino acids. The germline CDR1 and CDR2 sequences are MNHEY and SMNVEV (reference sequence). DNA for the CDR3: TGTGCCAGCAGCCCTCCGGGGGGCGAGCAGTACTTC. Protein product: CASSPPGGEQYF.

CDR3 nucleotides: TGTGCCAGCAGCTTGGACAGGGGTGGATATGGCTACACCTTC. It translates to CASSLDRGGYGYTF. The chain joins TRBV5-4 to TRBJ1-2; 7 positions match TRBD1. Germline CDR1 SGHNT, CDR2 YYREEE (reference sequence). The CDR3 runs to 14 residues. The ends lost 0 bases at V and 5 bases at J; junction bases unmatched: 4.

The chain employs TRBV7-3 and TRBJ1-1; D might be TRBD1 (5 bases). The CDR3 extends over 13 amino acids. V lost 3 bases and J lost 3, with 8 bases in between. CDR1 is SGHTA, CDR2 FQGTGA, per germline. This CDR3 is CASSFFRDTEAFF. The DNA of the CDR3 is TGTGCCAGCAGCTTCTTCAGGGACACTGAAGCTTTCTTT.

The chain links TRBV18 to TRBJ2-7; TRBD1 agrees at 9 bases. This CDR3 spans 13 amino acids. V lost 5 bases, J lost 5 bases, and 4 bases stayed unmatched. Germline V lookup: CDR1 KGHSH, CDR2 LQKENI. As DNA, the CDR3 is TGTGCCAGCTCATTTGGGACAGGGAACGAGCAGTACTTC. Its protein product is CASSFGTGNEQYF.

V usage is TRBV4-1 and J usage is TRBJ1-1; 7 bases align to TRBD1. Germline V gives CDR1 MGHRA, CDR2 YSYEKL. There are 13 residues in the CDR3. The J segment lost 8 bases and the V segment lost 1 base, leaving 4 bases of the junction unmatched. CDR3 DNA: TGCGCCAGCAGCCAAGTCAGGGGGAAGGAAGCTTTCTTT. Its protein product is CASSQVRGKEAFF.